This TCR beta chain was documented in a study of T-cell reconstitution after alpha-beta-depleted transplantation in children. Study observations and caveats: Roughly two months post-transplant, alpha-beta T cells reportedly originated from several hundred graft clones that had expanded.

Trimming left V 6 bases short and J 2 bases short, with 12 bases between. This CDR3 has 14 amino acids. Unique molecular identifiers were incorporated into the prepared TCRbeta library. In TCRdb, the PCR reads were re-called with MiXCR into one record per CDR3 protein. The sample lists around 670,000 distinct CDR3 sequences, around 14% occurring once. This clonotype came up a few times. Its antigen is undetermined. V usage is TRBV12-3 or TRBV12-4 and J usage is TRBJ2-3, with TRBD1 as a possible D gene (5 bases). The receptor was derived from a girl aged 2 to 10 with congenital amegakaryocytic thrombocytopenia, due to receive a stem cell transplant. Sample: PBMCs, taken before TCRalphabeta/CD19-depleted stem cell transplant. The CDR3 protein is CASRAGHHTDTQYF. The CDR3 bases are TGTGCCAGCAGGGCAGGGCACCACACAGATACGCAGTATTTT.